This T cell receptor beta chain emerged from a study of breast tumors, draining lymph nodes, adjacent tissues. TCRdb fed the multiplex PCR reads into MiXCR, producing one record per CDR3 protein. The top ten hold about 28% of the sample, which has 15,000 or so distinct CDR3 sequences, 47% seen once. For this clonotype: Its cognate antigen is unknown.

Study results and caveats: Luminal-like breast cancer showed significantly greater tumor-nontumor repertoire similarity than basal-like breast cancer did.

Looked up from germline, CDR1 is LGHNA and CDR2 is YNFKEQ. V lost 1 base to trimming and J lost 5 bases, with 8 bases between them. This CDR3 spans 13 amino acids. What was sequenced was tumor-adjacent breast tissue. The receptor comes from a female donor with breast cancer. Some clones in this sample may be carry-over from other donors' samples. V is TRBV4-2 and J is TRBJ1-2; unclear D gene. This CDR3 reads CASSQVAIYGYTF. For the CDR3, the DNA is TGTGCCAGCAGCCAAGTAGCCATATATGGCTACACCTTC.